Described below is a single T cell receptor (beta chain) sequence and its context. The target antigen is unknown. The J segment lost 5 bases and the V segment lost 3 bases, leaving 6 bases of the junction unmatched. Germline CDR1 KGHDR, CDR2 SFDVKD. The CDR3 is 15 residues long. The data belong to a study of T cell responses to AZD1222 COVID-19 vaccine. General study results and limits: Females outnumbered males among donors, who were mostly white British; clonal diversity was possibly underestimated.

TCRdb keeps only in-frame clones here, not all; method: immunoSEQ multiplex PCR. The table records some 150,000 clones, approximately 90% of them present only once. The J gene is TRBJ2-1, the V gene TRBV24-1, with 7 positions matching TRBD2. This specimen was peripheral blood, taken on day 0 of MenACWY control vaccination. The TCR was taken from an adult in good health. CDR3: CATSDPPAGNNEQFF. CDR3 DNA: TGTGCCACCAGTGATCCCCCAGCGGGAAACAATGAGCAGTTCTTC.